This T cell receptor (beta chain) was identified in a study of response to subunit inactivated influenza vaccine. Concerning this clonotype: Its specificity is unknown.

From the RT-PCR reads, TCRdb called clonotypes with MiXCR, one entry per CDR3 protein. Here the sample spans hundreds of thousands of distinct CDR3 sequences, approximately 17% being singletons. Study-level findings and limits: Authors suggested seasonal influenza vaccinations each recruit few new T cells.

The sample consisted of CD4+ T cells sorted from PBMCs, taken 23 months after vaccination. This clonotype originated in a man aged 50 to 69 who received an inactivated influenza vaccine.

The CDR3 DNA reads TGCGCCAGCAGCTGGGGGACAGGGGTTGGTGAAAAACTGTTTTTT. The encoded protein is CASSWGTGVGEKLFF. This sequence joins TRBV5-1 and TRBJ1-4; 10 bases agree with TRBD1. The V gene's germline CDR1 is SGHRS and CDR2 YFSETQ. The CDR3 is made up of 15 amino acids. Germline trimming cut 3 bases from V and 7 bases from J; bases unmatched to any gene: 6.